This TCR beta chain was identified in a study of T cells after yellow fever vaccination. The V and J ends lost 7 bases and 8 bases, in that order; junction bases with no gene match: 11. The CDR3 is 13 residues long. The germline V gene encodes CDR1 SQVTM and CDR2 ANQGSEA. This clonotype has ten or more counts. The antigen is undetermined. TCRdb re-analysed the 5' RACE reads in MiXCR, keeping a single row per CDR3 protein. This repertoire shows around 260,000 distinct CDR3 sequences, about 5.2% found once; its top ten account for approximately 3.5%. Study-wide results and limits: Peak timing came faster in the weaker secondary response, day 5 versus 15.

The chain couples TRBV29-1 to TRBJ1-2; 9 nucleotides agree with TRBD1. Material: CD4+ T cells sorted from PBMCs, obtained on the day of the yellow fever booster vaccination. The TCR was taken from a man aged 18 to 30 who received the YFV17D yellow fever vaccine. The CDR3 nucleotides read TGCAGCGCTGACCCCCAACAGGGGGCGGGCTACACCTTC. Its protein product is CSADPQQGAGYTF.